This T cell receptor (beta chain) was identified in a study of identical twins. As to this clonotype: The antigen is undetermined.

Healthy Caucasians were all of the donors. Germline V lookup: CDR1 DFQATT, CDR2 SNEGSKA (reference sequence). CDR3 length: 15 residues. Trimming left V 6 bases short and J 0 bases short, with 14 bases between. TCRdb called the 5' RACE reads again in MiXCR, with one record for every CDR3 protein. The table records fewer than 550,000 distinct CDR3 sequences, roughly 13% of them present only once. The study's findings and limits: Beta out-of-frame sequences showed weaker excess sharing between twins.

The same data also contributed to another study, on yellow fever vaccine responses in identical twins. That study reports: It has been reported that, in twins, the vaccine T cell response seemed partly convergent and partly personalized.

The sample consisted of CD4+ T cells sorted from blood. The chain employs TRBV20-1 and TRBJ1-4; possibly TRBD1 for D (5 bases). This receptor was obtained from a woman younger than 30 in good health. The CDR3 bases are TGCAGTGCGACAGTGGATTCGGCAACTAATGAAAAACTGTTTTTT. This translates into CSATVDSATNEKLFF.